A selection of T cell receptor beta chains follows, all from one sample in a study of blood T cell repertoires in COVID-19. The protocol was immunoSEQ multiplex PCR, while the TCRdb copy is restricted to in-frame clones and leaves out a portion. In the table there are about 230,000 clones, 84% of which are singletons. Sequencing was done on a sample of peripheral blood. These receptors were taken from a woman aged 35 to 49 who had recovered from COVID-19. Each CDR3 is given with its conserved first and last residue. A D gene is named only where the DNA matches it firmly. Only part of the rows carry a size: once, few, many, or a class if the clone is expanded.

D gene,clone size,V gene,CDR3 length,J gene,CDR3 protein,CDR3 DNA
TRBD1,NA,TRBV7-6,16,TRBJ1-5,CASSRTGGAANQPQHF,TGTGCCAGCAGCCGGACAGGGGGGGCGGCCAATCAGCCCCAGCATTTT
NA,NA,TRBV4-3,13,TRBJ1-1,CASSQSGEGKAFF,TGCGCCAGCAGCCAGTCAGGTGAGGGCAAGGCTTTCTTT
TRBD1,NA,TRBV5-6,15,TRBJ1-2,CASSLGPTGGDGYTF,TGTGCCAGCAGCTTGGGCCCCACAGGGGGCGATGGCTACACCTTC
NA,NA,TRBV10-2,16,TRBJ2-3,CASSEGDIISTDTQYF,TGCGCCAGCAGTGAAGGGGACATAATTAGCACAGATACGCAGTATTTT
NA,NA,TRBV23-1,12,TRBJ2-3,CASSQEVDTQYF,TGCGCCAGCAGTCAAGAGGTAGATACGCAGTATTTT
NA,NA,TRBV19,13,TRBJ1-3,CASSPEDGNTIYF,TGTGCCAGTAGTCCGGAGGATGGAAACACCATATATTTT
TRBD1,once,TRBV6-1,17,TRBJ2-7,CASSALPGQGAIYEQYF,TGTGCCAGCAGTGCCCTACCGGGACAGGGGGCAATATACGAGCAGTACTTC
TRBD1,few,TRBV15,18,TRBJ2-2,CATSRWTGVVANTGELFF,TGTGCCACCAGCAGATGGACAGGGGTGGTCGCGAACACCGGGGAGCTGTTTTTT
NA,NA,TRBV6-2/TRBV6-3,16,TRBJ2-7,CASSSPGLVNSYEQYF,TGTGCCAGCAGTTCTCCGGGACTGGTGAACTCCTACGAGCAGTACTTC
NA,NA,TRBV5-8,16,TRBJ1-3,CASSLALFTAGNTIYF,TGTGCCAGCAGCTTGGCCCTATTCACAGCTGGAAACACCATATATTTT
NA,NA,TRBV18,15,TRBJ1-2,CASSPAEPINYGYTF,TGTGCCAGCTCACCGGCGGAACCGATTAACTATGGCTACACCTTC
NA,once,TRBV9,14,TRBJ2-3,CASSVGRGTDTQYF,TGTGCCAGCAGCGTAGGTCGGGGCACAGATACGCAGTATTTT
TRBD1,NA,TRBV6-6,10,TRBJ1-1,CASSDRGAFF,TGTGCCAGCAGTGACAGGGGAGCTTTCTTT
TRBD1,NA,TRBV6-5,14,TRBJ1-2,CASSPRTGAYGYTF,TGTGCCAGCAGTCCCCGGACAGGGGCCTATGGCTACACCTTC
TRBD1,NA,TRBV18,12,TRBJ1-1,CASSSTGEEAFF,TGTGCCAGCTCATCGACAGGGGAAGAAGCTTTCTTT
NA,once,TRBV19,14,TRBJ1-2,CASSLYLQGHGYTF,TGTGCCAGTAGTCTCTATCTACAGGGTCATGGCTACACCTTC
NA,NA,TRBV18,14,TRBJ2-7,CASSNAWGQGEQYF,TGTGCCAGCTCAAATGCATGGGGGCAGGGTGAGCAGTACTTC
NA,NA,TRBV19,14,TRBJ2-2,CASSIPGNTGELFF,TGTGCCAGTAGTATCCCGGGAAACACCGGGGAGCTGTTTTTT
NA,NA,TRBV7-2,12,TRBJ2-1,CASSQGNNEQFF,TGTGCCAGCAGCCAGGGGAACAATGAGCAGTTCTTC
TRBD1,NA,TRBV6-5,14,TRBJ1-1,CASRRLSGGTEAFF,TGTGCCAGCAGACGACTCTCAGGGGGCACTGAAGCTTTCTTT
NA,few,TRBV7-2,14,TRBJ1-2,CASSLDWTEVGYTF,TGTGCCAGCAGCTTAGACTGGACAGAGGTTGGCTACACCTTC
NA,NA,TRBV5-1,18,TRBJ2-7,CASSLANEQGGRFYEQYF,TGCGCCAGCAGCTTGGCTAATGAGCAGGGGGGAAGGTTCTACGAGCAGTACTTC
NA,NA,TRBV19,14,TRBJ1-1,CASSIQGLNTEAFF,TGTGCCAGTAGTATTCAGGGCCTCAACACTGAAGCTTTCTTT
TRBD1,NA,TRBV28,12,TRBJ1-2,CATRDRNYGYTF,TGTGCCACCCGGGACAGGAACTATGGCTACACCTTC
TRBD2,once,TRBV4-3,14,TRBJ2-5,CASSQEPGGETQYF,TGCGCCAGCAGCCAAGAACCGGGGGGAGAGACCCAGTACTTC
NA,NA,TRBV20-1,11,TRBJ2-3,CSAKISGTQYF,TGCAGTGCTAAAATTAGCGGTACGCAGTATTTT
NA,NA,TRBV10-3,13,TRBJ1-4,CATRQEPQEKLFF,TGTGCCACCCGACAGGAACCCCAAGAAAAACTGTTTTTT
TRBD2,NA,TRBV7-2,18,TRBJ2-3,CASSLEGTSGGRADTQYF,TGTGCCAGCAGCTTAGAAGGGACTAGCGGGGGGCGGGCAGATACGCAGTATTTT
NA,NA,TRBV6-5,15,TRBJ1-3,CASSSAGLSGNTIYF,TGTGCCAGCAGTTCGGCGGGACTCTCTGGAAACACCATATATTTT
NA,NA,TRBV2,14,TRBJ1-2,CASSDQGNRYGYTF,TGTGCCAGCAGCGATCAGGGGAATAGATATGGCTACACCTTC
TRBD2,NA,TRBV6-5,16,TRBJ2-1,CASSLASGNSYNEQFF,TGTGCCAGCAGTTTGGCTAGCGGAAACTCCTACAATGAGCAGTTCTTC
NA,NA,TRBV29-1,13,TRBJ1-1,CSVEESRAQQAFF,TGCAGCGTTGAAGAATCCAGGGCCCAACAAGCTTTCTTT
NA,NA,TRBV9,15,TRBJ1-2,CASSLPPDSDYGYTF,TGTGCCAGCAGCCTACCTCCGGACTCCGACTATGGCTACACCTTC
NA,few,TRBV19,14,TRBJ1-5,CASQDSYSNQPQHF,TGTGCCAGTCAAGACAGTTATAGCAATCAGCCCCAGCATTTT
NA,NA,TRBV7-2,14,TRBJ1-1,CASTGSIWNTEAFF,TGTGCCAGCACGGGAAGTATTTGGAACACTGAAGCTTTCTTT
TRBD1,NA,TRBV12-3/TRBV12-4,13,TRBJ2-7,CASSNDRGYEQYF,TGTGCCAGCAGTAATGACAGGGGTTACGAGCAGTACTTC
NA,NA,TRBV28,16,TRBJ1-2,CASSLITAGPTYGYTF,TGTGCCAGCAGTTTAATAACCGCGGGACCCACCTATGGCTACACCTTC
NA,NA,TRBV28,15,TRBJ1-5,CASSDPGQVNQPQHF,TGTGCCAGCAGTGATCCGGGACAAGTCAATCAGCCCCAGCATTTT
NA,NA,TRBV5-4,16,TRBJ1-2,CASSLGGGREGYGYTF,TGTGCCAGCAGCTTGGGGGGAGGCCGAGAGGGCTATGGCTACACCTTC
TRBD1,once,TRBV7-6,17,TRBJ2-3,CASSLYADRGNTDTQYF,TGTGCCAGCAGCTTATATGCGGACAGGGGCAACACAGATACGCAGTATTTT
TRBD2,NA,TRBV7-8,16,TRBJ2-3,CASSLGLAGETDTQYF,TGTGCCAGCAGCTTAGGACTAGCGGGGGAGACAGATACGCAGTATTTT
TRBD2,NA,TRBV10-3,13,TRBJ2-3,CAISEGSGDTQYF,TGTGCCATCAGTGAGGGTAGCGGGGATACGCAGTATTTT
NA,NA,TRBV18,13,TRBJ2-1,CASSVDSTNEQFF,TGTGCCAGCTCCGTTGACAGTACCAATGAGCAGTTCTTC
NA,few,TRBV6-5,16,TRBJ2-6,CASSYNGASGANVLTF,TGTGCCAGCAGTTACAATGGAGCGTCTGGGGCCAACGTCCTGACTTTC
NA,once,TRBV24-1,13,TRBJ2-3,CATSDTTTDTQYF,TGTGCCACCAGTGATACTACCACAGATACGCAGTATTTT
NA,NA,TRBV19,14,TRBJ2-2,CASSAGGDTGELFF,TGTGCCAGTAGCGCCGGAGGGGACACCGGGGAGCTGTTTTTT
NA,NA,TRBV6-2/TRBV6-3,14,TRBJ2-7,CASSYVTHTYEQYF,TGTGCCAGCAGTTACGTTACACATACCTACGAGCAGTACTTC
TRBD2,NA,TRBV6-4,16,TRBJ2-2,CASSPLAAGETGELFF,TGTGCCAGCAGCCCCCTTGCGGCGGGGGAAACCGGGGAGCTGTTTTTT
NA,NA,TRBV29-1,14,TRBJ1-1,CSARREGNTLGAFF,TGCAGCGCCCGAAGGGAGGGAAATACCTTAGGAGCTTTCTTT
TRBD2,NA,TRBV7-2,15,TRBJ2-1,CASSPGLAGGNEQFF,TGTGCCAGCAGCCCGGGACTAGCGGGGGGGAATGAGCAGTTCTTC
TRBD2,NA,TRBV7-2,18,TRBJ2-3,CASSKVAGGRYGDDTQYF,TGTGCCAGCAGTAAAGTGGCGGGGGGGCGGTATGGTGACGATACGCAGTATTTT
NA,NA,TRBV25-1,12,TRBJ1-6,CASRVDNSPLHF,TGTGCCAGCAGGGTAGATAATTCACCCCTCCACTTT
TRBD1,NA,TRBV7-2,14,TRBJ2-7,CASSPWDRSLEQYF,TGTGCCAGCAGCCCTTGGGACAGAAGTTTAGAGCAGTACTTC
TRBD1,few,TRBV15,14,TRBJ2-5,CATSRGGQEETQYF,TGTGCCACCAGCAGAGGCGGACAGGAGGAGACCCAGTACTTC
NA,NA,TRBV4-3,14,TRBJ2-7,CASSQDLTLYEQYF,TGCGCCAGCAGCCAAGATCTGACTTTGTACGAGCAGTACTTC
NA,NA,TRBV12-3/TRBV12-4,12,TRBJ1-2,CASSSPGYGYTF,TGTGCCAGCAGTTCCCCAGGCTATGGCTACACCTTC
NA,NA,TRBV7-2,15,TRBJ1-2,CASSLPRDGNYGYTF,TGTGCCAGCAGCTTACCGCGGGACGGCAACTATGGCTACACCTTC
NA,NA,TRBV7-9,17,TRBJ2-7,CASSPPGGRAHTYEQYF,TGTGCCAGCAGCCCCCCCGGCGGTAGAGCCCACACCTACGAGCAGTACTTC
NA,NA,TRBV24-1,15,TRBJ1-2,CATSDPAGANYGYTF,TGTGCCACCAGTGACCCGGCGGGGGCTAACTATGGCTACACCTTC
TRBD1,NA,TRBV18,15,TRBJ2-7,CASSSRDRGSYEQYF,TGTGCCAGCTCATCCCGGGACAGGGGGTCCTACGAGCAGTACTTC